This T cell receptor (beta chain) appears in the sequencing data of a study of T cells after yellow fever vaccination. Study-wide results and caveats: The study found a weaker secondary response that peaked faster, day 5 versus 15.

This clonotype has more than one count but fewer than ten. What it binds is not known. CDR3 size: 20 residues. V gave up 4 bases and J gave up 1 base; unmatched junction bases: 16. Germline values: CDR1 MGHRA, CDR2 YSYEKL. MiXCR, applied by TCRdb to the 5' RACE reads, yields one record per CDR3 protein. The data hold about 75,000 distinct CDR3 sequences, with 7.3% observed a single time. This sample comprised CD8+ T cells sorted from PBMCs, obtained roughly 10 days after the first yellow fever vaccination. This clonotype was sampled from a man younger than 30 who received the YFV17D yellow fever vaccine. The chain employs TRBV4-1 and TRBJ2-5, with 12 bases aligning to TRBD2. CDR3 sequence reads: CASSPHGGVQTSGGQETQYF. In nucleotides, the CDR3 is TGCGCCAGCAGCCCCCACGGTGGGGTCCAGACTAGCGGGGGCCAAGAGACCCAGTACTTC.